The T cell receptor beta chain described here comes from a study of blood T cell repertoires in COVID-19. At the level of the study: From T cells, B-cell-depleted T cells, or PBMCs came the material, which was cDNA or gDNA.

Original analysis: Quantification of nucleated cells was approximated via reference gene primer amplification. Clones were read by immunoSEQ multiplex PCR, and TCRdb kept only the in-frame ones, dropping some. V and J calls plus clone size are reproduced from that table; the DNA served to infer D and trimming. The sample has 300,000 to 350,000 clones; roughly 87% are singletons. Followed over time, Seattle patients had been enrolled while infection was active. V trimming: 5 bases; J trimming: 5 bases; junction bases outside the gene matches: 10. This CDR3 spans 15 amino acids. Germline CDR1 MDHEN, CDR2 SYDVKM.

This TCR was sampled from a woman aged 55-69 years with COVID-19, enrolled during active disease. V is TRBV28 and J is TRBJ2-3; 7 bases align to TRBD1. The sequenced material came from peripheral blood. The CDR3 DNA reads TGTGCCAGCAGTATTCGACCGACAGGGAGAGATACGCAGTATTTT. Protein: CASSIRPTGRDTQYF.